This TCR beta chain is drawn from a study of identifying expanded T cells in peripheral blood (dated by TCRdb to 2018 to 2020). In the study overall: Technical replicates were generated by sequencing separate aliquots of the same genomic DNA pool, and four replicates were compared pairwise. Study-wide conclusions, independent of this receptor: Across all healthy-donor time intervals, the beta-binomial model significantly cut both the number of clones called differentially abundant and the false-positive rate. The authors expected that biological variance in healthy repertoires might rise further over much longer intervals, such as months to years. The binomial model flagged approximately 1.2 differentially abundant clones between technical replicates but around 15 over around two weeks and roughly 19 over four weeks. Variance in clone template counts between roughly 2-week samples significantly increased with total template count across all healthy donors.

TCRbeta CDR3 regions were profiled by bias-controlled multiplex PCR amplification of genomic DNA with the immunoSEQ Assay. The study's processing was this. The absolute abundance of each unique TCRbeta CDR3 region was quantified after sequences were collapsed and filtered. Differential abundance was tested with a binomial (Fisher-equivalent) model and with a beta-binomial model adding time-dependent variance fitted from healthy donors. Any clone with fewer than 5 combined templates was excluded, and a clone was called differentially abundant if its Benjamini-Hochberg FDR was below 0.01. The form v = (b*log(k)+a)^2 was used to model beta-binomial variance as a function of total template count across the two samples. This immuneACCESS table, as held by TCRdb, lists in-frame sequences with V and J called but not all clones. Of the missing ones, under half trace to an unresolved V gene in checked studies; the others have no known cause. V, J and clone size derive from that table, while D and trimming were established from the DNA sequence. The sample table contains about 91,000 clones; only one count was recorded for almost 90% of them. The biggest ten clones account for about 3.9% of the sample.

The CDR3 runs 15 residues from the cysteine to the phenylalanine. The retained sequence is limited to the CDR3, 45 bases, with the frame set at the first base. CDR1 and CDR2 (SGHNT, YYREEE) derive from the germline V gene (reference sequence). Relative to germline, V is missing 4 bases and J is missing 6 bases, with 9 bases of the junction outside any gene match. A word on this clone: The antigen it recognizes is unknown. No base-level quality is on record; no much larger clone is a single base apart.

No immune events such as infections were documented for the healthy donors during the collection period. Time-dependent variance in a beta-binomial model of T-cell clone differential abundance was calibrated using healthy-donor blood repertoires as a training cohort. There were about 10 healthy donors in the training cohort, of whom 3 were female and 7 were male. The donors were between roughly 29 and 70 years old, with an average age of around 42 years. Whole blood was collected from each healthy donor at three time points spaced 2 to 3 weeks apart and obtained from a commercial supplier. Genomic DNA was extracted from unsorted whole blood for immunosequencing.

The sample consisted of blood. The receptor comes from a person aged 18 to 70 in good health. The sequence is built from TRBV5-4 and TRBJ2-7; 11 of the junction bases match TRBD1. Here the CDR3 is given as CASSAPDRGQGEQYF. The nucleotide sequence reads as follows: TGTGCCAGCAGCGCACCGGACAGGGGGCAAGGCGAGCAGTACTTC. With all but the CDR3 taken from the reference TRBV5-4 and TRBJ2-7 genes, the full variable domain is: ETGVTQSPTHLIKTRGQQVTLRCSSQSGHNTVSWYQQALGQGPQFIFQYYREEENGRGNFPPRFSGLQFPNYSSELNVNALELDDSALYLCASSAPDRGQGEQYFGPGTRLTVT.